This T cell receptor (beta chain) was captured by sequencing in a study of blood T cell repertoires in COVID-19. Germline V gives CDR1 MDHEN, CDR2 SYDVKM. This CDR3 spans 13 amino acids. The ends were cut back, 11 bases at V and 6 bases at J, with 17 bases in the middle. Sequencing used immunoSEQ multiplex PCR; TCRdb keeps in-frame clones, though not all of them. The sample has 150,000 to 200,000 clones, about 80% seen once. The clonotype originates from a human donor with acute or convalescent COVID-19. The donor label of this sample is uncertain. The sample taken for sequencing was peripheral blood. This chain joins TRBV28 and TRBJ1-5; the D is unclear. CDR3 nucleotides: TGTGCCGCCGTGGGAGGGAAGGGTCAGCCCCAGCATTTT. Residues: CAAVGGKGQPQHF.